What follows describes a single T cell receptor beta chain. TCRdb re-called the 5' RACE reads through MiXCR, storing one row per CDR3 protein. The data contain around 480,000 distinct CDR3 sequences, roughly 13% of them seen just once; the ten biggest clones take up more than 0.8%. This sample was included in a study of identical twins. Germline V gene data show CDR1 as SGHTA and CDR2 as FQGNSA. Trimming removed 4 bases from V and 6 bases from J; junction bases left unmatched: 5. The CDR3 spans 14 residues. This sample was shared with a second study, whose subject was yellow fever vaccine responses in identical twins.

The chain is built from TRBV7-2 and TRBJ2-1; 8 nucleotides align to TRBD2. Sequenced: CD4+ T cells sorted from blood. The clonotype originates from a young woman in good health. CDR3 nucleotides: TGTGCCAGCAGCTCTGGGACTAGTTTCAATGAGCAGTTCTTC. Translation: CASSSGTSFNEQFF.